Below, 25 T cell receptor beta chains from the same sample are listed, as sequenced in a study of cytomegalovirus exposure and HLA in healthy donors. PCR amplification relied on 60 Vbeta primers (plus 13 Jbeta primers). Sequencing was performed with immunoSEQ multiplex PCR; in TCRdb, only in-frame clones are kept and a portion is missing. The table has 150,000 or so clones, 60% to 85% seen once. The sequencing input was PBMCs. The receptor source for this set is a woman aged 35 to 49 in good health and CMV-seronegative.

The genes are TRBV7-9 and TRBJ1-2; the match to TRBD1 covers 10 bases. The V segment lost 4 bases and the J segment 6 bases; nucleotides outside the gene matches: 2. CDR1 is SEHNR and CDR2 is FQNEAQ in the germline V gene (reference sequence). The CDR3 loop spans 13 amino acids. In nucleotides, the CDR3 is TGTGCCAGCAGCTGGGACAGGGGACATGGCTACACCTTC. Translating it yields CASSWDRGHGYTF.

The V and J genes are TRBV9 and TRBJ2-7, with a tentative D call TRBD2 (5 bases). V dropped 3 bases and J dropped 6 bases, with 13 bases sitting between them. The CDR3 has 13 residues. Germline loops: CDR1 SGDLS, CDR2 YYNGEE. The CDR3 nucleotides read TGTGCCAGCAGCGCTAGACTATATAGCGAGCAGTACTTC. This translates into CASSARLYSEQYF.

This clone was recorded a few times. This sequence joins TRBV6-5 and TRBJ1-5, with D unresolved. CDR1 and CDR2 from the germline V gene are MNHEY and SVGAGI. V dropped 4 bases and J dropped 5 bases, with 9 bases sitting between them. This CDR3 is built from 13 residues. CDR3 sequence: CASSFQAHQPQHF. As DNA, the CDR3 is TGTGCCAGCAGTTTTCAGGCACATCAGCCCCAGCATTTT.

This clone was recorded a few times. The CDR3 spells CASSRPDSQKPQHF. CDR3 bases: TGTGCCAGTAGTCGACCGGACAGCCAAAAGCCCCAGCATTTT. This chain connects TRBV19 to TRBJ1-5; D is possibly TRBD1 (6 bases). Germline CDR1 reads LNHDA; CDR2 reads SQIVND (reference sequence). The CDR3 length is 14 residues. V was shortened by 5 bases and J by 8 bases, with 16 bases between the two germline ends. Full variable domain (missing parts from reference TRBV19 and TRBJ1-5): DGGITQSPKYLFRKEGQNVTLSCEQNLNHDAMYWYRQDPGQGLRLIYYSQIVNDFQKGDIAEGYSVSREKKESFPLTVTSAQKNPTAFYLCASSRPDSQKPQHFGDGTRLSIL.

The chain employs TRBV7-9 and TRBJ2-7; TRBD2 is a possible D gene (5 bases). Germline V lookup: CDR1 SEHNR, CDR2 FQNEAQ (reference sequence). The CDR3 is made up of 17 amino acids. V was trimmed by 5 bases and J by 3 bases, leaving 23 bases between them. The CDR3 DNA is TGTGCCAGCAGCGTGAGGGAAGGTGGGCGCGGTAACTACGAGCAGTACTTC. Residues: CASSVREGGRGNYEQYF. Supplemented by reference TRBV7-9 and TRBJ2-7, the full variable domain reads DTGVSQNPRHKITKRGQNVTFRCDPISEHNRLYWYRQTLGQGPEFLTYFQNEAQLEKSRLLSDRFSAERPKGSFSTLEIQRTEQGDSAMYLCASSVREGGRGNYEQYFGPGTRLTVT.

As DNA, the CDR3 is TGTGCCAGCAGTCGGACAGGGCGGGAGTATGGCTACACCTTC. Amino acids: CASSRTGREYGYTF. The chain carries TRBV6-5 and TRBJ1-2; TRBD1 aligns across 8 bases. With V trimmed by 5 bases and J by 5 bases, 7 bases remained unmatched. From germline, CDR1 is MNHEY and CDR2 SVGAGI. This CDR3 is 14 amino acids long.

This clone appeared a few times. The chain couples TRBV7-8 to TRBJ2-2; D remains ambiguous. In germline, CDR1 is SGHVS, CDR2 FQNEAQ. This CDR3 has 12 amino acids. V lost 5 bases and J 8 bases, leaving 9 bases between the germline ends. The CDR3 coding sequence is TGTGCCAGCAGCCCAACCTATGGGGAGCTGTTTTTT. Translating gives CASSPTYGELFF.

The chain uses TRBV6-1 and TRBJ2-7; a possible D gene is TRBD1 (7 bases). CDR3 size: 14 residues. Germline CDR1 reads MNHNS; CDR2 reads SASEGT. V shed 2 bases and J shed 6 bases, with 14 bases lying between them. The DNA of the CDR3 is TGTGCCAGCAGTGAAAGGAGGGGGCAGAGCGAGCAGTACTTC. It is translated as CASSERRGQSEQYF.

This rearrangement joins TRBV2 to TRBJ2-2; 10 bases match TRBD1. Per the germline V gene, CDR1 is SNHLY and CDR2 is FYNNEI. V gave up 5 bases and J gave up 1 base; unmatched junction bases: 1. This CDR3 is 15 amino acids long. The CDR3: CASSRDRGNTGELFF. CDR3 nucleotides: TGTGCCAGCAGTAGGGACAGGGGGAACACCGGGGAGCTGTTTTTT.

This clone appeared a few times. The gene calls are TRBV13 and TRBJ1-1; D is unclear. The CDR3 consists of 15 residues. CDR1 and CDR2 (germline): PRHDT, FYEKMQ (reference sequence). V dropped 1 base and J dropped 0 bases, with 9 bases sitting between them. The CDR3 loop reads CASSLEGGMNTEAFF. CDR3 bases: TGTGCCAGCAGCTTAGAAGGAGGCATGAACACTGAAGCTTTCTTT.

This chain uses TRBV6-5 with TRBJ1-1, with 8 positions matching TRBD1. CDR3 length: 16 residues. Losses at the gene ends were 4 bases for V and 1 base for J; bases not matched to a gene: 8. Germline CDR1 and CDR2: MNHEY and SVGAGI. As DNA, the CDR3 is TGTGCCAGCAGTTTCGCGACAGGGGTCGAGAACACTGAAGCTTTCTTT. It codes for CASSFATGVENTEAFF.

V gene TRBV5-1 combines with J gene TRBJ2-1, with TRBD2 matching over 11 bases. With V trimmed by 1 base and J by 9 bases, 6 bases remained unmatched. Per the germline V gene, CDR1 is SGHRS and CDR2 is YFSETQ. The CDR3 length is 15 residues. The CDR3 is CASSLKGLAGSEQFF. As DNA, the CDR3 is TGCGCCAGCAGCTTGAAAGGACTAGCGGGTTCTGAGCAGTTCTTC. Together with reference TRBV5-1 and TRBJ2-1, the CDR3 gives the full variable domain: KAGVTQTPRYLIKTRGQQVTLSCSPISGHRSVSWYQQTPGQGLQFLFEYFSETQRNKGNFPGRFSGRQFSNSRSEMNVSTLELGDSALYLCASSLKGLAGSEQFFGPGTRLTVL.

The chain combines TRBV7-9 with TRBJ2-7; TRBD1 matches 7 bases. Germline V CDR1 and CDR2: SEHNR, FQNEAQ (reference sequence). Trimming cost V 5 bases and J 6 bases; bases outside gene matches: 16. This CDR3 contains 16 residues. The CDR3 coding sequence is TGTGCCAGCAGCCCATGGTCTTACAGGGGTAAGGGCGAGCAGTACTTC. Its translation is CASSPWSYRGKGEQYF.

CDR3 sequence (DNA): TGCGCCAGCAGCTTGACTCCTTCCTACGAGCAGTACTTC. This encodes CASSLTPSYEQYF. V is TRBV5-1 and J is TRBJ2-5, with no clear D. The J call may be faulty, since TRBJ2-7 better matches the DNA end. There are 13 residues in the CDR3. The germline V gene encodes CDR1 SGHRS and CDR2 YFSETQ.

The chain uses TRBV6-6 and TRBJ2-1, with 11 bases identical to TRBD1. Germline loops: CDR1 MNHNY, CDR2 SVGAGI (reference sequence). J lost 2 bases, V lost 6 bases, and 6 bases had no gene match. This CDR3 has 16 residues. The CDR3 nucleotides are TGTGCCAGCAGACAAGGGACAGGGGGAGCCTACAATGAGCAGTTCTTC. Translated, it gives CASRQGTGGAYNEQFF.

The chain uses TRBV2 and TRBJ2-3; D is perhaps TRBD2 (7 bases). Trimming left V 7 bases short and J 2 bases short, with 16 bases between. Germline CDR1 SNHLY, CDR2 FYNNEI. This CDR3 is built from 15 residues. The CDR3 here is CASIPRGRVTDTQYF. The CDR3 region has the DNA TGTGCCAGCATACCGAGGGGGAGGGTCACAGATACGCAGTATTTT.

This chain uses TRBV5-4 with TRBJ1-1, with TRBD1 matching 7 bases. The ends lost 3 bases at V and 1 base at J; junction bases unmatched: 6. Germline V lookup: CDR1 SGHNT, CDR2 YYREEE (reference sequence). This CDR3 has 15 amino acids. CDR3 bases: TGTGCCAGCAGCTCGCAACAGGGGCCGAACACTGAAGCTTTCTTT. As protein: CASSSQQGPNTEAFF.

The V and J genes are TRBV7-8 and TRBJ1-6; weak D call: TRBD1 (5 bases). The CDR3 runs 14 residues. V was trimmed by 1 base and J by 12 bases, leaving 13 bases between them. The germline CDR1 and CDR2 sequences are SGHVS and FQNEAQ. The CDR3 DNA sequence: TGTGCCAGCAGCTTAGTATTTGGGGGGGGACCCCTCCACTTT. Its translation: CASSLVFGGGPLHF.

The rearrangement links TRBV10-1 to TRBJ2-3; 9 bases are a match to TRBD1. J was trimmed by 3 bases and V by 7 bases; bases with no gene match: 8. The CDR3 has 15 residues. The germline V gene encodes CDR1 WNHNN and CDR2 SYGVQD (reference sequence). The CDR3 DNA follows: TGCGCCAGCACCCCGGGACAGGGTGAAACAGATACGCAGTATTTT. This translates into CASTPGQGETDTQYF.

This clone was seen only once. The chain employs TRBV4-1 and TRBJ2-5; possibly TRBD1 for D (6 bases). CDR1 MGHRA and CDR2 YSYEKL come from the germline V gene. V lost 4 bases and J 5 bases, leaving 11 bases between the germline ends. The CDR3 runs 13 residues. CDR3 bases: TGCGCCAGCAGCCTGGGGGCCGGGGAGACCCAGTACTTC. Translated, it gives CASSLGAGETQYF.

The chain uses TRBV2 and TRBJ2-7; 7 bases fit TRBD2. With 7 bases clipped from V and 12 bases from J, the junction kept 15 bases outside the gene matches. The germline V gene encodes CDR1 SNHLY and CDR2 FYNNEI. The CDR3 has 13 residues. CDR3 sequence reads: CASNQGLNLIGYF. In DNA form, the CDR3 reads TGTGCCAGCAATCAGGGACTAAATTTAATCGGGTACTTC.

The table lists this clone with a few counts. This CDR3 reads CASSRTLLAGVNEQYF. For the CDR3, the DNA is TGCGCCAGCAGCAGAACCCTTCTAGCGGGAGTGAACGAGCAGTACTTC. The V gene is TRBV5-1, the J gene TRBJ2-7, with 10 positions matching TRBD2. With 4 bases clipped from V and 5 bases from J, the junction kept 12 bases outside the gene matches. Germline values: CDR1 SGHRS, CDR2 YFSETQ. The CDR3 has 16 amino acids.

The rearrangement links TRBV6-1 to TRBJ1-6; 7 bases align to TRBD1. Trimming at V came to 6 bases and at J to 7 bases, leaving 6 bases not matched to a gene. The germline V gene has CDR1 MNHNS and CDR2 SASEGT. This CDR3 region has 14 residues. For the CDR3, the DNA is TGTGCCAGCAGCCCCGGGACAGACAATTCACCCCTCCACTTT. Amino acids: CASSPGTDNSPLHF.

The CDR3 nucleotides are TGTGCCAGCAGCCCCGTCGGGTACACTGAAGCTTTCTTT. Translating it yields CASSPVGYTEAFF. The rearrangement links TRBV5-6 to TRBJ1-1; no reliable D call. Germline assignment: CDR1 SGHDT and CDR2 YYEEEE. The germline V and J ends were trimmed by 4 bases and 3 bases, with 10 bases remaining between them. The CDR3 consists of 13 residues.

The rearrangement uses TRBV27 and TRBJ1-2; 9 bases fit TRBD1. The germline V gene has CDR1 MNHEY and CDR2 SMNVEV (reference sequence). The CDR3 length is 14 residues. Trimming at V came to 5 bases and at J to 7 bases, leaving 8 bases not matched to a gene. The CDR3 DNA sequence: TGTGCCAGCAGTCCACTACAGGGGGCGGCTGGCTACACCTTC. This translates into CASSPLQGAAGYTF.